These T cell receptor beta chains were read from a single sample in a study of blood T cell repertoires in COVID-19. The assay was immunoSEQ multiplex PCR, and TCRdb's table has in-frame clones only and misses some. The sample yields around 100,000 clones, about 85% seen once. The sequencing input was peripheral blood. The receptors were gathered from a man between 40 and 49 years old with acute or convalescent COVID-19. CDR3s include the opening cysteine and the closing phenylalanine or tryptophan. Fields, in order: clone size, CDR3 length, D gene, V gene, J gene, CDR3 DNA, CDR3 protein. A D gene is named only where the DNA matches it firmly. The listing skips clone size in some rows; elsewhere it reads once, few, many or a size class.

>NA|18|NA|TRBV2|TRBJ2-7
TGTGCCAGCAGTGAAGGGGCCCCGGGAGATGTGGGGAAATACGAGCAGTACTTC
CASSEGAPGDVGKYEQYF
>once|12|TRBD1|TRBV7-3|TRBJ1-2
TGTGCCAGCAGCGGGACAGGGGATGGCTACACCTTC
CASSGTGDGYTF
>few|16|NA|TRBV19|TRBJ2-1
TGTGCCAGTAGTGCCCCGGCCAGCGGGTACAACAATGAGCAGTTCTTC
CASSAPASGYNNEQFF
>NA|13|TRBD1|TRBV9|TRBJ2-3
TGTGCCAGCAGCAGACAGGGGACAGATACGCAGTATTTT
CASSRQGTDTQYF
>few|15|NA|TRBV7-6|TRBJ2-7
TGTGCCAGCAGCTTAGGACCGGGATCGAACTACGAGCAGTACTTC
CASSLGPGSNYEQYF
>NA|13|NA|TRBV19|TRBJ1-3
TGTGCCAGTAATCGGACACCTGGAAACACCATATATTTT
CASNRTPGNTIYF
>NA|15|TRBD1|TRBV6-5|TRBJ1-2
TGTGCCAGCAGTTACTCCGGGACAGGGGGCTATGGCTACACCTTC
CASSYSGTGGYGYTF
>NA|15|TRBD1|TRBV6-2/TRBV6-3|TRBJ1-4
TGTGCCAGCAGTGTCGACAGGGCAACTAATGAAAAACTGTTTTTT
CASSVDRATNEKLFF
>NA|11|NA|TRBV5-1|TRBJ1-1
TGCGCCAGTTCCGGGACAAATGAAGCTTTCTTT
CASSGTNEAFF
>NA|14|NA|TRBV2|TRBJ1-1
TGTGCCAGCAGTTTTTATCAGCGGGGCACTGAAGCTTTCTTT
CASSFYQRGTEAFF
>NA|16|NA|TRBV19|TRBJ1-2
TGTGCCAGTAGTAGGACCCCACAGGGCGGGCACTATGGCTACACCTTC
CASSRTPQGGHYGYTF
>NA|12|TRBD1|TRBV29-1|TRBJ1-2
TGCAGCGTCCATCAGGGGGCTCATGGCTACACCTTC
CSVHQGAHGYTF
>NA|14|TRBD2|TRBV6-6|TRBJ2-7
TGTGCCAGCAGAAGGAGCGGGGCCTCCTACGAGCAGTACTTC
CASRRSGASYEQYF
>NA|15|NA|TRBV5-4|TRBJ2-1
TGTGCCAGCAGCTTGGATTCAGGTCCCTACAATGAGCAGTTCTTC
CASSLDSGPYNEQFF
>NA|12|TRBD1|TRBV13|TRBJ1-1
TGTGCCAGCTCTGAAACAGGGGAAAGAGCTTTCTTT
CASSETGERAFF
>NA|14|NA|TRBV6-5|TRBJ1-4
TGTGCCAGCATCGAAGGGGTCCCGCCCGAAAAACTGTTTTTT
CASIEGVPPEKLFF
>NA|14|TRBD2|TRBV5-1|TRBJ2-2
TGCGCCAGCAGCATCCTAGCGGGGACCGGGGAGCTGTTTTTT
CASSILAGTGELFF
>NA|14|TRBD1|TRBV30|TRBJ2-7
TGTGCTTCCAAAGACGGACAGGGGAATCCCGAGCAGTACTTC
CASKDGQGNPEQYF
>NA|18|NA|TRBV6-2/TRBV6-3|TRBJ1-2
TGTGCCAGCAGTTACTCGAAGGACTTCAGGCTAACTAACTATGGCTACACCTTC
CASSYSKDFRLTNYGYTF
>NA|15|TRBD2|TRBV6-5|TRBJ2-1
TGTGCCAGCAAGCGGGGGCCCGGCTCCTACAATGAGCAGTTCTTC
CASKRGPGSYNEQFF
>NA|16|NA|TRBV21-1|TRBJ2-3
TGTGCCAGCAGCAAAGAGCACAGGGGAAGCACAGATACGCAGTATTTT
CASSKEHRGSTDTQYF
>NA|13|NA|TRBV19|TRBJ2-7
TGTGCCAGTAGTATCCCGGGCGGGCACGAGCAGTACTTC
CASSIPGGHEQYF
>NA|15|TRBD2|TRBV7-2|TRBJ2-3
TGTGCCAGCAGCTTCGGGACTAGCGTTCCAGATACGCAGTATTTT
CASSFGTSVPDTQYF
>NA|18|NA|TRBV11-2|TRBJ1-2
TGTGCCAGCAGCTTAGAGGGGAGTACCCGGGGAGCCCGAGGGGGCTACACCTTC
CASSLEGSTRGARGGYTF
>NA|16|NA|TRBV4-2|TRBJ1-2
TGTGCCAGCAGCCAACAGGCCCTACAGGTTGACTATGGCTACACCTTC
CASSQQALQVDYGYTF
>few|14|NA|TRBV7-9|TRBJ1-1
TGTGCCAGCAGCTTAGTAAGGGGAAATACTGAAGCTTTCTTT
CASSLVRGNTEAFF
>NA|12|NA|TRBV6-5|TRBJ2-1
TGTGCCAGCTTTGGGAGTCCGATAGAGCAGTTCTTC
CASFGSPIEQFF
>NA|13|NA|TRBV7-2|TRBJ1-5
TGTGCCAGCAGTACAGGACCCCATCAGCCCCAGCATTTT
CASSTGPHQPQHF
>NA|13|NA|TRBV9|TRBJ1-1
TGTGCCAGCAGCGTAGTGACGGGGACTGAAGCTTTCTTT
CASSVVTGTEAFF
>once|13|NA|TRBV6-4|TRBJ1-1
TGTGCCAGGCGACAGCCCCAGAACACTGAAGCTTTCTTT
CARRQPQNTEAFF
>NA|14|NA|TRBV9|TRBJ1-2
TGTGCCAGCAGCGTCGGACAGTGGAGCTATGGCTACACCTTC
CASSVGQWSYGYTF
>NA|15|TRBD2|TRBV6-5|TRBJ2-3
TGTGCCAGCACCCCGGGGACTAGCGGGGGCCATACGCAGTATTTT
CASTPGTSGGHTQYF
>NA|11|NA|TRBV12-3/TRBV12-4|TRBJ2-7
TGTGCCAGCAGCCCTAACTACGAGCAGTACTTC
CASSPNYEQYF
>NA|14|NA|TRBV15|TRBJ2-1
TGTGCCACCAGCAGACGAGGGACCTACAATGAGCAGTTCTTC
CATSRRGTYNEQFF
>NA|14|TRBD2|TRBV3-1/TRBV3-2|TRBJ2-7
TGTGCCAGCAGCCGCGGGGGGGAGCCGCGGGAGCAGTACTTC
CASSRGGEPREQYF
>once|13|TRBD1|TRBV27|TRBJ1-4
TGTGCCAGCAGTCTGACAGGGTTTGAAAAACTGTTTTTT
CASSLTGFEKLFF
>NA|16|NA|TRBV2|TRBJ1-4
TGTGCCAGCTCGGGCGGCGGGGGTTATTATAATGAAAAACTGTTTTTT
CASSGGGGYYNEKLFF
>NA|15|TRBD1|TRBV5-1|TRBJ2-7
TGCGCCAGCAGCCTGTCGGGACAGACCACCTACGAGCAGTACTTC
CASSLSGQTTYEQYF
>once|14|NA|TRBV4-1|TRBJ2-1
TGCGCCAGCAGCCAAGGTGGGAGCTACAATGAGCAGTTCTTC
CASSQGGSYNEQFF
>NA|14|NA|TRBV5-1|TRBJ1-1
TGCGCCAGCAGAGAATTTCAGGGGAACACTGAAGCTTTCTTT
CASREFQGNTEAFF
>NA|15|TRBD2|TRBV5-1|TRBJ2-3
TGCGCCAGCAGCCCTAGCGGGGTTAGCACAGATACGCAGTATTTT
CASSPSGVSTDTQYF
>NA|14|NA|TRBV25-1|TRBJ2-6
TGTGCCAGCAGTGAATCTTTGGGGGCCAACGTCCTGACTTTC
CASSESLGANVLTF
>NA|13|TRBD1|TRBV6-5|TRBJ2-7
TGTGCCAGCAAAATGACAGGGGGCTACGAGCAGTACTTC
CASKMTGGYEQYF
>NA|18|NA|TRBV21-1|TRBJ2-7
TGTGCCAGCAGCAAGTCTAAGGAGGCTAGCGGGGACTCCTACGAGCAGTACTTC
CASSKSKEASGDSYEQYF
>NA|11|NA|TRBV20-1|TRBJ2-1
TGCAGTGCCCCCCGCTACAATGAGCAGTTCTTC
CSAPRYNEQFF
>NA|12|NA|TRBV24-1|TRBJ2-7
TGTGCCACCAGTGCTCAGTTCTACGAGCAGTACTTC
CATSAQFYEQYF
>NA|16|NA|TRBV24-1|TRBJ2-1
TGTGCCACCAGTGAAGCGATAGGGGCAGCCTACAATGAGCAGTTCTTC
CATSEAIGAAYNEQFF
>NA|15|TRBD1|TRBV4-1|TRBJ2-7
TGCGCCAGCAGCCAGGGACAGGGACCCATCTACGAGCAGTACTTC
CASSQGQGPIYEQYF
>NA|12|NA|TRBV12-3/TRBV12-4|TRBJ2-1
TGTGCCAGCAGTTGGAGCTTCAATGAGCAGTTCTTC
CASSWSFNEQFF
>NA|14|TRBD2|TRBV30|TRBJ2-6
TGTGCCTGCCGACTAGCGGGGGGGACAAGCGTCCTGACTTTC
CACRLAGGTSVLTF